This passage covers 5 T cell receptor beta chains from one sample sequenced in a study of blood T cell repertoires in COVID-19. The repertoire was sequenced with immunoSEQ multiplex PCR; TCRdb's copy has only in-frame clones and lacks some. The data show roughly 230,000 clones, with roughly four fifths seen just once and less than 7.5% held by the top ten. Sequencing was done on a sample of peripheral blood. These receptors all come from a woman in her 50s with acute or convalescent COVID-19.

CDR3 coding DNA: TGTGCCAGCAGTACCGGGACAGGGGGCCTGGGCACTGAAGCTTTCTTT. It codes for CASSTGTGGLGTEAFF. The rearrangement joins TRBV27 to TRBJ1-1; 12 bases fit TRBD1. This CDR3 has 16 residues. Per germline, CDR1 MNHEY and CDR2 SMNVEV (reference sequence). Trimming at V came to 5 bases and at J to 4 bases, leaving 8 bases not matched to a gene.

The chain combines TRBV10-3 with TRBJ1-1; TRBD1 is a possible D gene (6 bases). Between the trimmed V and J ends, which lost 6 bases and 4 bases, there was a span of 9 bases. Looked up from germline, CDR1 is ENHRY and CDR2 is SYGVKD. The CDR3 runs 12 residues. CDR3 in amino acids: CAIRGAGTEAFF. CDR3 DNA: TGTGCCATCAGGGGGGCTGGCACTGAAGCTTTCTTT.

The chain employs TRBV2 and TRBJ1-4; D gene ambiguous. Germline V lookup: CDR1 SNHLY, CDR2 FYNNEI. The CDR3 covers 16 residues. Trimming pared 1 base from V and 8 bases from J, leaving 17 bases between. The CDR3 DNA follows: TGTGCCAGCAGTGAAGAAGCGCCCAACATAGGAGAAAAACTGTTTTTT. It yields the protein CASSEEAPNIGEKLFF.

The chain joins TRBV5-1 to TRBJ2-7; 7 nucleotides agree with TRBD1. Germline V gives CDR1 SGHRS, CDR2 YFSETQ. Trimming took 0 bases from V and 5 from J; bases not matched to a gene: 11. There are 16 residues in the CDR3. The CDR3 reads CASSLVSLPQGDEQYF. CDR3 DNA: TGCGCCAGCAGCTTGGTTTCCCTCCCTCAGGGGGACGAGCAGTACTTC.

This clone occurred once. The chain uses TRBV9 and TRBJ1-2, with a possible D match to TRBD1 (5 bases). The ends were cut back, 3 bases at V and 2 bases at J, with 14 bases in the middle. The CDR3 contains 15 residues. Germline CDR1 and CDR2: SGDLS and YYNGEE. The CDR3 coding sequence is TGTGCCAGCAGCGCCCCCGGGACTGTGAACTATGGCTACACCTTC. It yields the protein CASSAPGTVNYGYTF. The whole variable domain, filled in from reference TRBV9 and TRBJ1-2, reads DSGVTQTPKHLITATGQRVTLRCSPRSGDLSVYWYQQSLDQGLQFLIQYYNGEERAKGNILERFSAQQFPDLHSELNLSSLELGDSALYFCASSAPGTVNYGYTFGSGTRLTVV.